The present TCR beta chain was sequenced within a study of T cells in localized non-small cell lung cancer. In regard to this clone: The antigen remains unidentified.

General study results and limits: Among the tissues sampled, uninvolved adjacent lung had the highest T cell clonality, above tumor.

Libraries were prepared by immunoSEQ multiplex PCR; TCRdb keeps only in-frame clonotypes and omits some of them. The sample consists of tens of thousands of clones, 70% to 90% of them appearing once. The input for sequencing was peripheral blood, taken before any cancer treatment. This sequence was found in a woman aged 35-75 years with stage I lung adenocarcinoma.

The CDR3 DNA is TGCGCCAGCAGCCCCGGGACAGCCAGCTCCTATAATTCACCCCTCCACTTT. Translating gives CASSPGTASSYNSPLHF. The rearrangement joins TRBV5-1 to TRBJ1-6; 7 bases are a match to TRBD1. The CDR3 sequence is 17 residues long. The junction had 7 bases not matched to a gene; V was cut back by 4 bases and J by 0 bases. The germline gives CDR1 SGHRS, CDR2 YFSETQ.